Following are 30 T cell receptor beta chains from one sample sequenced in a study of OX40 agonist ivuxolimab in advanced cancers. The data were produced by immunoSEQ multiplex PCR, yet TCRdb's version contains in-frame clones alone and is incomplete. The sample lists some 110,000 clones, less than 95% occurring once. Specimen: CD4+ or CD8+ T cells sorted from blood, collected in a trial of the OX40 agonist ivuxolimab. The receptor set was obtained from an adult with an advanced solid tumor such as melanoma, head and neck, liver or kidney cancer.

The chain recombines TRBV5-1 with TRBJ2-5; D may be TRBD1 (6 bases). CDR3 length equals 14 residues. The germline CDR1 and CDR2 sequences are SGHRS and YFSETQ. The germline V and J ends were trimmed by 3 bases and 1 base, with 10 bases remaining between them. The CDR3 DNA is TGCGCCAGCAGCTCCGGACAGTTCCAAGAGACCCAGTACTTC. Translation gives CASSSGQFQETQYF.

The rearrangement joins TRBV6-5 to TRBJ2-3; D unresolved. The CDR3 spans 15 residues. CDR1 is MNHEY and CDR2 is SVGAGI in the germline V gene. Trimming shortened V by 4 bases and J by 0 bases, and 11 bases separated the two germline ends. CDR3 DNA sequence: TGTGCCAGCAGTTCAGCCACGGAAAGCACAGATACGCAGTATTTT. Encoded protein: CASSSATESTDTQYF.

This rearrangement joins TRBV7-3 to TRBJ2-3; D not certain. Germline V gives CDR1 SGHTA, CDR2 FQGTGA. Trimming cost V 0 bases and J 6 bases, with 16 bases left between them. The CDR3 sequence is 16 residues long. CDR3 nucleotides: TGTGCCAGCAGCTTAACGCCGGCAGCCGGTTGGGATACGCAGTATTTT. This sequence encodes CASSLTPAAGWDTQYF.

For the CDR3, the DNA is TGTGCCAGCAGCCGGGACAGGGCCGGCTTGGGATCTGGCTACACCTTC. Encoded protein: CASSRDRAGLGSGYTF. The V gene is TRBV6-4, the J gene TRBJ1-2; 9 positions match TRBD1. CDR3 length: 16 residues. Germline trimming cut 6 bases from V and 7 bases from J; bases unmatched to any gene: 15. Looked up from germline, CDR1 is MRHNA and CDR2 is SNTAGT.

The V call is TRBV7-2, the J call TRBJ2-5, with D perhaps being TRBD1 or TRBD2 (6 bases each). Germline assignment: CDR1 SGHTA and CDR2 FQGNSA. CDR3 length: 13 amino acids. V was clipped by 3 bases and J by 5 bases, with 10 bases between them. CDR3 DNA sequence: TGTGCCAGCAGCTTTCAGGGGAGGGAGACCCAGTACTTC. The encoded protein is CASSFQGRETQYF.

This clone occurred once. The rearrangement joins TRBV4-3 to TRBJ2-5; unclear D gene. This CDR3 spans 16 amino acids. CDR1 and CDR2 (germline): LGHNA, YSLEER. The V and J ends lost 1 base and 2 bases respectively, with 14 bases between them. The CDR3 sequence: CASSQVGRGAQETQYF. The CDR3 DNA is TGCGCCAGCAGCCAAGTTGGCCGAGGAGCACAAGAGACCCAGTACTTC.

The V call is TRBV28, the J call TRBJ2-1, with no clear D. The CDR3 runs 14 residues. V lost 6 bases, J lost 0 bases, and 9 bases lay in between. Germline loops: CDR1 MDHEN, CDR2 SYDVKM. DNA of the CDR3: TGTGCCAGCAGGGCCCAGCGCTCCTACAATGAGCAGTTCTTC. Protein sequence: CASRAQRSYNEQFF.

The genes are TRBV7-6 and TRBJ2-3; 9 nucleotides line up with TRBD2. After removal of 1 base from V and 4 bases from J, the junction contained 6 bases not matched to a gene. The germline V gene encodes CDR1 SGHVS and CDR2 FNYEAQ. This CDR3 contains 16 residues. The CDR3 nucleotides are TGTGCCAGCAGCTTAGGGGGTAGCGGGAGTTCAGATACGCAGTATTTT. It translates to CASSLGGSGSSDTQYF.

The chain recombines TRBV2 with TRBJ2-2, with D possibly TRBD2 on 5 matching bases. The CDR3 covers 16 residues. Germline V gene lookup returns CDR1 SNHLY and CDR2 FYNNEI. Deletions cut 8 bases from V and 0 bases from J, with 16 bases between. CDR3 loop: CASRSGLLANTGELFF. The CDR3 DNA is TGTGCCAGCCGAAGCGGCCTGCTCGCGAACACCGGGGAGCTGTTTTTT.

The chain links TRBV7-2 to TRBJ1-6, with 7 nucleotides matching TRBD1. Germline trimming cut 6 bases from V and 5 bases from J; bases unmatched to any gene: 4. The CDR3 contains 14 residues. Germline V gene lookup returns CDR1 SGHTA and CDR2 FQGNSA. The CDR3: CASSRQGDNSPLHF. Here the CDR3 DNA reads TGTGCCAGCAGTCGGCAGGGGGATAATTCACCCCTCCACTTT.

The CDR3 nucleotides read TGTGCCAGCCAGACAGATACGAACACCGGGGAGCTGTTTTTT. It specifies CASQTDTNTGELFF. The rearrangement uses TRBV2 and TRBJ2-2, with D perhaps TRBD1 (5 bases). The CDR3 length is 14 residues. With 8 bases removed from V and 0 bases from J, the gap between germline ends came to 10 bases. The germline CDR1 and CDR2 sequences are SNHLY and FYNNEI.

Only one count was recorded for this clone. The V call is TRBV6-1, the J call TRBJ2-5; D is ambiguous. The CDR3 loop spans 11 amino acids. CDR1 is MNHNS, CDR2 SASEGT, per germline. The V and J ends lost 6 bases and 10 bases respectively, with 12 bases between them. The chain's CDR3 is CASRDDLIQYF. The CDR3 DNA is TGTGCCAGCAGGGACGACTTGATCCAGTACTTC.

The chain is built from TRBV10-3 and TRBJ2-1; TRBD2 matches 14 bases. This CDR3 has 19 residues. Per germline, CDR1 ENHRY and CDR2 SYGVKD. Germline trimming cut 4 bases from V and 0 bases from J; bases unmatched to any gene: 8. The CDR3, as DNA: TGTGCCATCAGTGGAGGACTAGCGGGAGGACCCAGCTCCTACAATGAGCAGTTCTTC. Translation: CAISGGLAGGPSSYNEQFF.

The genes are TRBV27 and TRBJ1-6, with D maybe TRBD1 (5 bases). The V end lost 5 bases, the J end lost 6 bases, and 14 bases lay between the germline ends. The CDR3 is 15 amino acids. Per germline, CDR1 MNHEY and CDR2 SMNVEV (reference sequence). CDR3: CASSPIGAGNSPLHF. In DNA form, the CDR3 reads TGTGCCAGCAGTCCTATCGGGGCCGGTAATTCACCCCTCCACTTT.

CDR3 bases: TGTGCCAGTACCTGGACAGGGATAAAAACTAATGAAAAACTGTTTTTT. Translation: CASTWTGIKTNEKLFF. The chain uses TRBV19 and TRBJ1-4, with TRBD1 matching 8 bases. This CDR3 contains 16 residues. Germline loops: CDR1 LNHDA, CDR2 SQIVND (reference sequence). Germline trimming cut 7 bases from V and 1 base from J; bases unmatched to any gene: 8.

The rearrangement uses TRBV4-2 and TRBJ2-7, with 14 nucleotides matching TRBD2. CDR1 and CDR2 from the germline V gene are LGHNA and YNFKEQ. The CDR3 loop spans 17 amino acids. The junction had 10 bases not matched to a gene; V was cut back by 4 bases and J by 5 bases. The CDR3: CASSLFPGLAGENEQYF. Here the CDR3 DNA reads TGTGCCAGCAGCCTCTTTCCGGGACTAGCGGGAGAAAACGAGCAGTACTTC.

V is TRBV27 and J is TRBJ2-2; a possible D gene is TRBD1 (5 bases). Germline values: CDR1 MNHEY, CDR2 SMNVEV (reference sequence). Trimming stripped 7 bases from V and 0 bases from J, with 15 bases between. The CDR3 totals 16 residues. The CDR3 protein is CASTPQGFPNTGELFF. CDR3 DNA: TGTGCCAGCACTCCTCAGGGTTTTCCGAACACCGGGGAGCTGTTTTTT.

The V gene is TRBV5-1, the J gene TRBJ2-7; D possibly corresponds to TRBD1 (5 bases). CDR1 and CDR2 (germline): SGHRS, YFSETQ. Trimming left V 0 bases short and J 0 bases short, with 7 bases between. This CDR3 is built from 14 residues. CDR3 nucleotides: TGCGCCAGCAGCTTGGGGCAGGGCTCCTACGAGCAGTACTTC. Residues: CASSLGQGSYEQYF.

The chain combines TRBV5-5 with TRBJ1-1, with D possibly being TRBD1 (6 bases). The CDR3 extends over 14 amino acids. V lost 4 bases and J 1 base, leaving 11 bases between the germline ends. From germline, CDR1 is SGHKS and CDR2 YYEKEE (reference sequence). CDR3 sequence (DNA): TGTGCCAGCAGCCCTACAGGGACGAACACTGAAGCTTTCTTT. Its translation is CASSPTGTNTEAFF.

This chain uses TRBV20-1 with TRBJ2-1; the match to TRBD2 covers 7 bases. This CDR3 spans 11 amino acids. CDR1 and CDR2 (germline): DFQATT, SNEGSKA (reference sequence). The V segment lost 6 bases and the J segment 7 bases; nucleotides outside the gene matches: 3. The CDR3 nucleotides read TGCAGTGCGGAGCGGGGAAATGAGCAGTTCTTC. Encoded protein: CSAERGNEQFF.

The chain links TRBV7-3 to TRBJ1-2; maybe TRBD1 (6 bases). The germline CDR1 and CDR2 sequences are SGHTA and FQGTGA. V lost 5 bases, J lost 2 bases, and 9 bases lay in between. CDR3 length: 13 residues. The CDR3 loop reads CASSPGQNYGYTF. As DNA, the CDR3 is TGTGCCAGCAGCCCCGGACAGAACTATGGCTACACCTTC.

The chain carries TRBV29-1 and TRBJ2-2, with TRBD2 as a possible D gene (5 bases). V was trimmed by 6 bases and J by 7 bases, leaving 15 bases between them. Germline CDR1 and CDR2: SQVTM and ANQGSEA. The CDR3 is 13 amino acids. This CDR3 is CSVGLGRGGELFF. CDR3 sequence (DNA): TGCAGCGTCGGACTGGGTCGGGGCGGGGAGCTGTTTTTT.

V gene TRBV7-3 combines with J gene TRBJ2-2; D is tentatively TRBD1 or TRBD2 (6 bases each). The CDR3 loop spans 15 amino acids. Germline values: CDR1 SGHTA, CDR2 FQGTGA. The V end lost 6 bases, the J end lost 4 bases, and 15 bases lay between the germline ends. CDR3 DNA sequence: TGTGCCAGCAGTCAATTCAAGGGGGGCACCGGGGAGCTGTTTTTT. Translated, it gives CASSQFKGGTGELFF.

The genes are TRBV9 and TRBJ2-3; D may be TRBD2 (5 bases). Germline V lookup: CDR1 SGDLS, CDR2 YYNGEE. The ends were cut back, 6 bases at V and 3 bases at J, with 11 bases in the middle. The CDR3 loop spans 13 amino acids. The CDR3 region is CASNKGGTDTQYF. The CDR3 nucleotides are TGTGCCAGCAATAAAGGAGGAACAGATACGCAGTATTTT.

This CDR3 is CASSLQGLLGANVLTF. The CDR3 DNA reads as TGTGCCAGCAGCTTACAGGGGCTGTTAGGGGCCAACGTCCTGACTTTC. The rearrangement links TRBV7-3 to TRBJ2-6; the D gene is possibly TRBD1 (6 bases). The CDR3 covers 16 residues. Between the trimmed V and J ends, which lost 2 bases and 4 bases, there was a span of 12 bases. Germline CDR1 reads SGHTA; CDR2 reads FQGTGA.

V and J are TRBV19 and TRBJ1-4; maybe TRBD1 (5 bases). The V gene lost 3 bases and the J gene lost 4 bases, with 9 bases spanning the gap. The CDR3 length is 14 residues. Germline V gene sequence: CDR1 LNHDA, CDR2 SQIVND (reference sequence). CDR3 sequence reads: CASSITRDNEKLFF. The CDR3 nucleotides read TGTGCCAGTAGTATTACCAGGGATAATGAAAAACTGTTTTTT.

The chain joins TRBV2 to TRBJ2-1, with D unresolved. CDR1 is SNHLY and CDR2 is FYNNEI in the germline V gene. The CDR3 is made up of 14 amino acids. Trimming left V 3 bases short and J 4 bases short, with 10 bases between. CDR3 coding DNA: TGTGCCAGCAGTGACCGGTACCCGTACAATGAGCAGTTCTTC. Translation gives CASSDRYPYNEQFF.

V usage is TRBV6-5 and J usage is TRBJ2-5, with 12 bases that match TRBD2. Near its end, the DNA agrees better with TRBJ2-7, so the J call may be wrong. Germline CDR1 is MNHEY and CDR2 is SVGAGI. The length of the CDR3 is 15 residues. CDR3 DNA sequence: TGTGCCAGCACTTCGACTAGCGGGGGCCCTTACGAGCAGTACTTC. Amino acid sequence: CASTSTSGGPYEQYF.

CDR3 in amino acids: CASTQGTFNQPQHF. CDR3 nucleotides: TGTGCCAGCACCCAGGGGACTTTCAATCAGCCCCAGCATTTT. This sequence joins TRBV7-2 and TRBJ1-5, with D possibly being TRBD1 (6 bases). Per germline, CDR1 SGHTA and CDR2 FQGNSA. Trimming removed 7 bases from V and 3 bases from J, with 13 bases in between. This CDR3 spans 14 amino acids.

The chain carries TRBV19 and TRBJ2-6; D possibly uses TRBD1 or TRBD2 (6 bases each). Germline CDR1 LNHDA, CDR2 SQIVND (reference sequence). This CDR3 has 18 amino acids. The V end was cut by 7 bases, the J end by 0 bases, with 19 bases between. This chain's CDR3 is CASTTIGGGYSGANVLTF. The DNA of the CDR3 is TGTGCCAGTACCACCATAGGAGGGGGATACTCTGGGGCCAACGTCCTGACTTTC.